Below are 26 T cell receptor beta chains sequenced from a single sample in a study of blood T cell repertoires in COVID-19. Clones were sequenced by immunoSEQ multiplex PCR, and TCRdb holds only the in-frame ones, with some missing. The data show tens of thousands of clones, about nine tenths seen once. Sequencing was done on a sample of peripheral blood. The receptors come from a woman in her 50s with acute or convalescent COVID-19.

This clone turned up a few times. The chain has TRBV2 and TRBJ1-4; the D is unclear. V was pared by 7 bases and J by 4 bases, with 10 bases between. The CDR3 contains 13 residues. Germline lookup yields CDR1 SNHLY and CDR2 FYNNEI. The CDR3 coding sequence is TGTGCCAGCAATCCGGGGTATAATGAAAAACTGTTTTTT. Its translation is CASNPGYNEKLFF.

This sequence joins TRBV21-1 and TRBJ2-3; the table assigns TRBD1, which was not confirmed against the DNA. TRBV21-1 is deemed a pseudogene. The CDR3 covers 11 residues. CDR3 residues: CASWGTGCRYF. CDR3 nucleotides: TGTGCCAGCTGGGGGACAGGGTGTAGATATTTT.

The genes are TRBV12-3 or TRBV12-4 and TRBJ1-5; no reliable D call. Trimming took 2 bases from V and 5 from J, leaving 4 bases between them. The length of the CDR3 is 12 residues. The CDR3 protein is CASSLPHQPQHF. In DNA, the CDR3 is TGTGCCAGCAGTTTACCTCATCAGCCCCAGCATTTT.

The gene calls are TRBV19 and TRBJ1-5; tentative D call: TRBD1 (5 bases). In germline, CDR1 is LNHDA, CDR2 SQIVND (reference sequence). There are 14 residues in the CDR3. V dropped 8 bases and J dropped 0 bases, with 11 bases sitting between them. The chain's CDR3 is CASQPGNSNQPQHF. CDR3 nucleotide sequence: TGTGCCAGTCAACCAGGGAATAGCAATCAGCCCCAGCATTTT.

This chain links TRBV12-5 with TRBJ1-1; no clear D. CDR3 size: 13 residues. Per germline, CDR1 LGHNT and CDR2 FRNRAP. V shed 7 bases and J shed 0 bases, with 9 bases lying between them. The CDR3 loop reads CASALEMNTEAFF. DNA of the CDR3: TGTGCTAGTGCCTTAGAGATGAACACTGAAGCTTTCTTT.

This chain uses TRBV28 with TRBJ2-5, with D tentatively TRBD2 (7 bases). V was cut by 3 bases and J by 0 bases, with 11 bases left in between. Germline V gene sequence: CDR1 MDHEN, CDR2 SYDVKM. CDR3 length: 15 amino acids. The CDR3 DNA follows: TGTGCCAGCAGTTTTGGGGGGGGCTACCAAGAGACCCAGTACTTC. Its translation: CASSFGGGYQETQYF.

This CDR3 reads CSVGQVYNEQFF. For the CDR3, the DNA is TGCAGCGTGGGACAGGTTTACAATGAGCAGTTCTTC. The chain carries TRBV29-1 and TRBJ2-1, with TRBD1 matching 8 bases. Per the germline V gene, CDR1 is SQVTM and CDR2 is ANQGSEA. The CDR3 loop spans 12 amino acids. Losses at the gene ends were 6 bases for V and 4 bases for J; bases not matched to a gene: 2.

The chain combines TRBV5-6 with TRBJ1-2; 8 bases agree with TRBD1. Germline CDR1 reads SGHDT; CDR2 reads YYEEEE. With 0 bases clipped from V and 6 bases from J, the junction kept 10 bases outside the gene matches. The CDR3 spans 16 residues. In nucleotides, the CDR3 is TGTGCCAGCAGCTTGGGACCTGGACAGGGTCAAGATGGCTACACCTTC. Protein: CASSLGPGQGQDGYTF.

The rearrangement joins TRBV5-1 to TRBJ1-4, with 10 bases matching TRBD1. V dropped 0 bases and J dropped 5; count of bases not matched to a gene: 7. Germline-derived CDR1 and CDR2 are SGHRS and YFSETQ. The CDR3 covers 17 residues. CDR3 DNA: TGCGCCAGCAGCTTGGCCGGGACAGGGGTGAGAAATGAAAAACTGTTTTTT. Its translation: CASSLAGTGVRNEKLFF.

V usage is TRBV2 and J usage is TRBJ2-6; D may be TRBD1 (5 bases). CDR1 and CDR2 from the germline V gene are SNHLY and FYNNEI. Trimming cost V 7 bases and J 1 base, with 5 bases left between them. The CDR3 is made up of 13 amino acids. The CDR3 loop is CASTGSGANVLTF. Here the CDR3 DNA reads TGTGCCAGCACAGGGTCTGGGGCCAACGTCCTGACTTTC.

The genes are TRBV7-6 and TRBJ1-4; 10 bases are a match to TRBD1. V dropped 1 base and J dropped 11; count of bases not matched to a gene: 7. Per the germline V gene, CDR1 is SGHVS and CDR2 is FNYEAQ. The CDR3 totals 15 residues. In nucleotides, the CDR3 is TGTGCCAGCAGCTTAGGGACAGGGGGAGTTGGGAAACTGTTTTTT. Translating gives CASSLGTGGVGKLFF.

J is TRBJ2-7 and V is TRBV5-1, with 10 bases that match TRBD1. J lost 3 bases, V lost 0 bases, and 3 bases had no gene match. CDR1 and CDR2 from the germline V gene are SGHRS and YFSETQ. The CDR3 runs to 15 residues. The CDR3 nucleotides read TGCGCCAGCAGCTTGGCGGGACAGGGGTACTACGAGCAGTACTTC. This sequence encodes CASSLAGQGYYEQYF.

The J gene is TRBJ2-2, the V gene TRBV7-3; possible D gene TRBD2, 5 bases. Germline CDR1 and CDR2: SGHTA and FQGTGA. The ends were cut back, 3 bases at V and 4 bases at J, with 12 bases in the middle. The CDR3 sequence is 15 residues long. The CDR3 DNA sequence: TGTGCCAGCAGCTTTGGAGCGGCCGCCACCGGGGAGCTGTTTTTT. Translation gives CASSFGAAATGELFF.

This chain links TRBV9 with TRBJ1-2; 11 nucleotides match TRBD1. CDR3 length equals 14 residues. Germline lookup yields CDR1 SGDLS and CDR2 YYNGEE. The V and J ends lost 3 bases and 8 bases, in that order; junction bases with no gene match: 6. CDR3 in DNA: TGTGCCAGCAGCGATGGACAGGGGGCTTCCGGCTACACCTTC. Protein product: CASSDGQGASGYTF.

The DNA of the CDR3 is TGTGCCAGCAGTACCGGGACAGGGGCAAATCAGCCCCAGCATTTT. Its translation is CASSTGTGANQPQHF. V usage is TRBV27 and J usage is TRBJ1-5, with TRBD1 identical over 10 bases. Germline trimming cut 5 bases from V and 4 bases from J; bases unmatched to any gene: 5. The germline gives CDR1 MNHEY, CDR2 SMNVEV (reference sequence). The CDR3 consists of 15 residues.

The chain couples TRBV5-4 to TRBJ1-6, with 10 bases identical to TRBD1. The CDR3 runs 16 residues. The junction had 3 bases not matched to a gene; V was cut back by 0 bases and J by 6 bases. The germline gives CDR1 SGHNT, CDR2 YYREEE (reference sequence). The CDR3 DNA is TGTGCCAGCAGCTTGGGAGGACAGGGGGGTAATTCACCCCTCCACTTT. Translation gives CASSLGGQGGNSPLHF.

About this clone: The junction and the germline gene differ at one end; a read error may be behind it. CDR3 DNA: TGTGCCAGCAGACAAGGCTGGACAGGGGGCTACGAGCAGTACTTC. The encoded protein is CASRQGWTGGYEQYF. The chain uses TRBV3-1 (or the pseudogene TRBV3-2) and TRBJ2-7; 10 bases align to TRBD1. The CDR3 runs to 15 residues. The germline CDR1 and CDR2 sequences are LGHDT and YNNKEL (reference sequence).

V and J are TRBV5-1 and TRBJ2-1, with TRBD1 identical over 8 bases. The CDR3 has 15 amino acids. Germline V gene lookup returns CDR1 SGHRS and CDR2 YFSETQ. Losses at the gene ends were 5 bases for V and 0 bases for J; bases not matched to a gene: 4. The CDR3 bases are TGCGCCAGCAGTCTCACAGGGGGCTCCTACAATGAGCAGTTCTTC. As protein: CASSLTGGSYNEQFF.

This chain connects TRBV7-2 to TRBJ1-4; possibly TRBD1 for D (5 bases). CDR1 and CDR2 from the germline V gene are SGHTA and FQGNSA. Trimming removed 3 bases at V and 7 bases at J, with 12 bases between. The CDR3 runs to 14 residues. The CDR3: CASSLGHQGEKLFF. CDR3 nucleotide sequence: TGTGCCAGCAGCTTGGGGCATCAAGGTGAAAAACTGTTTTTT.

The V and J genes are TRBV12-3 or TRBV12-4 and TRBJ1-3; D gene uncertain. The CDR3 extends over 13 amino acids. V was clipped by 10 bases and J by 2 bases, with 12 bases between them. DNA of the CDR3: TGTGCCACCACCCCGGGTGCTGGAAACACCATATATTTT. It is translated as CATTPGAGNTIYF.

The rearrangement uses TRBV19 and TRBJ1-5, with D maybe TRBD1 (5 bases). Trimming stripped 7 bases from V and 0 bases from J, with 13 bases between. Germline lookup yields CDR1 LNHDA and CDR2 SQIVND (reference sequence). The CDR3 is 15 residues long. The CDR3 DNA follows: TGTGCCAGTACCCCCGGGGGGAATAGCAATCAGCCCCAGCATTTT. This gives the protein CASTPGGNSNQPQHF. Full variable domain (remainder filled in from reference TRBV19 and TRBJ1-5): DGGITQSPKYLFRKEGQNVTLSCEQNLNHDAMYWYRQDPGQGLRLIYYSQIVNDFQKGDIAEGYSVSREKKESFPLTVTSAQKNPTAFYLCASTPGGNSNQPQHFGDGTRLSIL.

This clone was detected once. The chain uses TRBV5-1 and TRBJ2-3, with a possible D match to TRBD1 (6 bases). This CDR3 is built from 14 residues. From germline, CDR1 is SGHRS and CDR2 YFSETQ. V was trimmed by 4 bases and J by 6 bases, leaving 15 bases between them. CDR3: CASSGANRVDTQYF. As DNA, the CDR3 is TGCGCCAGCAGCGGAGCAAACAGGGTTGATACGCAGTATTTT.

J is TRBJ1-2 and V is TRBV7-9; 8 nucleotides align to TRBD1. CDR3 length: 17 amino acids. J was trimmed by 4 bases and V by 5 bases; bases with no gene match: 15. From germline, CDR1 is SEHNR and CDR2 FQNEAQ (reference sequence). The CDR3 reads CASSLSGGQGNVYGYTF. CDR3 nucleotide sequence: TGTGCCAGCAGCCTGTCGGGAGGACAGGGAAATGTCTATGGCTACACCTTC.

This clone was found once. The V gene is TRBV11-2, the J gene TRBJ2-1, with D possibly being TRBD2 (6 bases). CDR1 and CDR2 (germline): SGHAT, FQNNGV. The CDR3 sequence is 17 residues long. Trimming took off 5 bases at V and 2 bases at J, with 19 bases between the two ends. This CDR3 reads CASSPRGAGIPYNEQFF. As DNA, the CDR3 is TGTGCCAGCAGCCCAAGAGGGGCGGGAATTCCCTACAATGAGCAGTTCTTC.

The rearrangement uses TRBV3-1 (or the pseudogene TRBV3-2) and TRBJ1-2; D perhaps matches TRBD1 (5 bases). V lost 4 bases and J 6 bases, leaving 15 bases between the germline ends. CDR1 is LGHDT and CDR2 is YNNKEL in the germline V gene (reference sequence). The CDR3 spans 14 residues. The CDR3 nucleotides read TGTGCCAGCAGCCTTAACCAGGGTAAAGATGGCTACACCTTC. It is translated as CASSLNQGKDGYTF.

This clone was found once. The chain links TRBV28 to TRBJ2-7, with 8 bases aligning to TRBD2. V was clipped by 7 bases and J by 2 bases; unmatched bases: 7. Germline lookup yields CDR1 MDHEN and CDR2 SYDVKM. The CDR3 is 14 amino acids. In DNA form, the CDR3 reads TGTGCCAGCACCCCTTCACTAGCGGCCTACGAGCAGTACTTC. This translates into CASTPSLAAYEQYF.